The following is a TCR beta chain sequence with its context. Its antigen is not identified. These data belong to a study of OX40 agonist ivuxolimab in advanced cancers. Regarding the study as a whole: Compared with others, partial responders at 0.1-3.0 mg/kg displayed clonal expansion among the lowest. The CD4+ and CD8+ T cells in the blood had expanded clonally by week 6 at 0.1 to 3.0 mg/kg.

The germline V gene encodes CDR1 SEHNR and CDR2 FQNEAQ (reference sequence). The CDR3 runs 16 residues. The germline V and J ends were trimmed by 1 base and 0 bases, with 13 bases remaining between them. The assay was immunoSEQ multiplex PCR, and TCRdb's table has in-frame clones only and misses some. Of about 82,000 clones detected, 91% appear once; the ten largest clones hold 2.3%. Material: CD4+ or CD8+ T cells sorted from blood, obtained in a trial of the OX40 agonist ivuxolimab. The chain joins TRBV7-9 to TRBJ2-7; D is uncertain. This TCR was sampled from an adult with an advanced solid tumor such as melanoma, head and neck, liver or kidney cancer. CDR3 residues: CASSLDFLHLSYEQYF. Here the CDR3 DNA reads TGTGCCAGCAGCTTAGACTTTCTCCACCTCTCCTACGAGCAGTACTTC. The full variable domain, its missing parts supplied by reference TRBV7-9 and TRBJ2-7, is DTGVSQNPRHKITKRGQNVTFRCDPISEHNRLYWYRQTLGQGPEFLTYFQNEAQLEKSRLLSDRFSAERPKGSFSTLEIQRTEQGDSAMYLCASSLDFLHLSYEQYFGPGTRLTVT.